These 5 T cell receptor beta chains share one sample of origin, sequenced in a study of blood T cell repertoires in COVID-19. Some clones are missing from TCRdb's copy, which holds only in-frame ones; the method was immunoSEQ multiplex PCR. The profile shows some 150,000 clones, 65% to 85% of them singletons. Material for sequencing was peripheral blood. The origin of the receptors is a human donor in a cohort sampled during active COVID-19.

The chain uses TRBV6-5 and TRBJ2-5; D possibly corresponds to TRBD2 (6 bases). Germline V gene data show CDR1 as MNHEY and CDR2 as SVGAGI. Trimming stripped 5 bases from V and 4 bases from J, with 14 bases between. The CDR3 loop spans 14 amino acids. This CDR3 reads CASSRAMGGETQYF. The DNA for the CDR3 is TGTGCCAGCAGTCGGGCCATGGGGGGAGAGACCCAGTACTTC.

The gene calls are TRBV29-1 and TRBJ1-1, with D possibly being TRBD1 (5 bases). Germline V gene lookup returns CDR1 SQVTM and CDR2 ANQGSEA. Trimming removed 5 bases from V and 0 bases from J, with 16 bases in between. The CDR3 is 15 amino acids. The CDR3 DNA is TGCAGCGTTTGGGAATACGGACACCTGAACACTGAAGCTTTCTTT. Protein sequence: CSVWEYGHLNTEAFF.

This chain uses TRBV6-5 with TRBJ1-2; 9 bases match TRBD1. This CDR3 is 15 amino acids long. Germline CDR1 reads MNHEY; CDR2 reads SVGAGI. V trimming: 8 bases; J trimming: 0 bases; junction bases outside the gene matches: 7. Here the CDR3 DNA reads TGTGCCAGCGGTACAGGGGGCCAGCCTAACTATGGCTACACCTTC. It codes for CASGTGGQPNYGYTF.

This chain's CDR3 is CASSQPHSYDGYTF. CDR3 nucleotide sequence: TGCGCCAGCAGTCAACCTCATAGCTACGATGGCTACACCTTC. The chain uses TRBV23-1 and TRBJ1-2; D call uncertain. TRBV23-1 is identified as an open reading frame with a role that is uncertain. CDR3 length equals 14 residues. Deletions cut 2 bases from V and 6 bases from J, with 13 bases between.

The chain recombines TRBV7-2 with TRBJ1-4; D remains ambiguous. Germline assignment: CDR1 SGHTA and CDR2 FQGNSA. V was cut by 3 bases and J by 4 bases, with 6 bases left in between. The CDR3 totals 13 residues. The CDR3 protein is CASSFRLNEKLFF. The CDR3 DNA follows: TGTGCCAGCAGCTTCAGGCTTAATGAAAAACTGTTTTTT.